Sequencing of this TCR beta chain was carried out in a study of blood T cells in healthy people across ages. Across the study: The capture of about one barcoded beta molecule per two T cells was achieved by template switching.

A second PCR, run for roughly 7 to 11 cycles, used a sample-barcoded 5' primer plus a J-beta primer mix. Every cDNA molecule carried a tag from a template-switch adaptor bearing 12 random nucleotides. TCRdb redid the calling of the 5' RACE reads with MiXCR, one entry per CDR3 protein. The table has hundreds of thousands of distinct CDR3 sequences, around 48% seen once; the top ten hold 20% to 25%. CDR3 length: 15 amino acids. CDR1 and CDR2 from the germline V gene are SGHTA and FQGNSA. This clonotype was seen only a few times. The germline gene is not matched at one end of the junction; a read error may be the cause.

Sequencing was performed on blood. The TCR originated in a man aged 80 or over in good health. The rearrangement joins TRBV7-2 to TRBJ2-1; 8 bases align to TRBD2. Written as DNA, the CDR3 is TGTGCCAGCAACTTAGCGGGGAGCTCCTACAATGAGCAGTTCTTC. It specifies CASNLAGSSYNEQFF.